This T cell receptor beta chain was obtained from a study of T cell responses to AZD1222 COVID-19 vaccine. Study at large: Investigators merged groups given second doses at roughly 4 or roughly 12 weeks. Notes on the study in general: Scientists sampled the repertoires only once the peak T cell response had passed. Clonal diversity was possibly underestimated, and the donors were mostly white British, with more females. Recipients of two AZD1222 doses showed rising Spike-specific TCR breadth and depth.

The trim removed 4 bases at V and 7 bases at J, leaving 12 bases unmatched. Germline assignment: CDR1 MDHEN and CDR2 SYDVKM. There are 15 residues in the CDR3. Produced via immunoSEQ multiplex PCR; TCRdb's table is partial and in-frame only. The repertoire holds more than 85,000 clones, around 93% seen once, with less than 8% in the top ten. On this clone: The antigen remains undetermined.

The origin of this receptor is an adult in good health. J is TRBJ1-2 and V is TRBV28; 7 nucleotides align to TRBD1. This material consisted of peripheral blood, taken on day 0 of AZD1222 vaccination. DNA for the CDR3: TGTGCCAGCAGTTCCCCCCGCGAGGGGGCGGTTGGCTACACCTTC. Residues: CASSSPREGAVGYTF.